This T cell receptor beta chain was identified during a study of shared clonotypes between healthy human individuals. The data were produced by immunoSEQ multiplex PCR, yet TCRdb's version contains in-frame clones alone and is incomplete. The sample lists some 2.4 million clones, 80% to 95% occurring once. The J segment lost 4 bases and the V segment lost 5 bases, leaving 10 bases of the junction unmatched. CDR3 length: 15 amino acids. Germline V gene sequence: CDR1 LNHDA, CDR2 SQIVND (reference sequence). The clonotype was recovered from a man between 18 and 29 years old in good health. Some clones in this sample may be carry-over from other donors' samples. The specimen sequenced was naive CD4+ T cells from PBMCs. Subset in this sample: CD45RA+ positively selected. The chain employs TRBV19 and TRBJ1-2; TRBD1 matches 7 bases. DNA of the CDR3: TGTGCCAGTAGTCCGTCAGGGGGAGCGGGCTATGGCTACACCTTC. Translation: CASSPSGGAGYGYTF.